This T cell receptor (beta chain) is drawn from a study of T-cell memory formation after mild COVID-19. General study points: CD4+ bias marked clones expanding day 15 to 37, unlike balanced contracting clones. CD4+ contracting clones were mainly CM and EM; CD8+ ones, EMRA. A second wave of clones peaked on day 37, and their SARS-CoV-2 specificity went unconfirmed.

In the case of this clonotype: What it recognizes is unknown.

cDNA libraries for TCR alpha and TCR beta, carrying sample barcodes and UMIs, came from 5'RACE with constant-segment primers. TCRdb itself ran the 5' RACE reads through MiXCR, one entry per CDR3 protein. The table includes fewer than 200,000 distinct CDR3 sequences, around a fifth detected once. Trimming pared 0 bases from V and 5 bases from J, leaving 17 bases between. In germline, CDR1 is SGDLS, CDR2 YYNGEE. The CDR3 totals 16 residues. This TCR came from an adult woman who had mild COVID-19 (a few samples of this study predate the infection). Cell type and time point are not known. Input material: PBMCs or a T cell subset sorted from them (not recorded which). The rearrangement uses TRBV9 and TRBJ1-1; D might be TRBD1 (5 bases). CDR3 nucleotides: TGTGCCAGCAGCGTAGACCCCGCGGGGGGTCAGACTGAAGCTTTCTTT. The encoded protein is CASSVDPAGGQTEAFF.